This TCR beta chain appears in the sequencing data of a study of CD8 T cells in Susac syndrome. The CDR3 loop spans 16 amino acids. The germline CDR1 and CDR2 sequences are MNHEY and SMNVEV (reference sequence). Trimming removed 5 bases from V and 0 bases from J, with 17 bases in between. In its sample, this clonotype was seen once. RNA was extracted with the RNeasy kit, and a quantity of about 0.45 to 1 ug was reverse transcribed using random hexamers. TCRdb re-called the immunoSEQ multiplex PCR reads through MiXCR, storing one row per CDR3 protein. The table shows 330,000 or so distinct CDR3 sequences, with about 89% occurring only once. Treatment-naive patients with stable or active relapsing-remitting disease served as multiple sclerosis controls.

This chain uses TRBV27 with TRBJ2-7, with a tentative D call TRBD2 (6 bases). This TCR derives from a human donor with multiple sclerosis. Sequencing was performed on CD8+ T cells from PBMCs. The DNA of the CDR3 is TGTGCCAGCAGTCCCGCTATATTAGCGGCCTCCTACGAGCAGTACTTC. It codes for CASSPAILAASYEQYF.